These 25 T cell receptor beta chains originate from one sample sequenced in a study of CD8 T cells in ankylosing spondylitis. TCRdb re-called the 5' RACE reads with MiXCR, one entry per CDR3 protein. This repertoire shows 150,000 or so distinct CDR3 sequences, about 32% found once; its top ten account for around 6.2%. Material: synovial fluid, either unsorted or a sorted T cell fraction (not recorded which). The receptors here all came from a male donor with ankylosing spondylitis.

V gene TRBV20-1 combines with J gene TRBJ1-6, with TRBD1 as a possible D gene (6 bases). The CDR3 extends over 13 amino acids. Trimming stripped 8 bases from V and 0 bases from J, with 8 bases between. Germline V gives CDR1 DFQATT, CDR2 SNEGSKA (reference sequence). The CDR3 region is CSTGSSYNSPLHF. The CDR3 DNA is TGCAGTACAGGGAGCTCCTATAATTCACCCCTCCACTTT.

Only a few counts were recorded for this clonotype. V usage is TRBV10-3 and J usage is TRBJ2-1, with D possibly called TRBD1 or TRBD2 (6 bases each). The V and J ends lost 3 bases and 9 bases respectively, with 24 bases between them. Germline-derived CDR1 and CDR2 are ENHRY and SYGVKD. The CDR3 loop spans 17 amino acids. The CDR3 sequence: CAISDHPSVGTKGEQFF. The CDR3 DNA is TGTGCCATCAGTGACCACCCTAGCGTAGGGACAAAGGGTGAGCAGTTCTTC.

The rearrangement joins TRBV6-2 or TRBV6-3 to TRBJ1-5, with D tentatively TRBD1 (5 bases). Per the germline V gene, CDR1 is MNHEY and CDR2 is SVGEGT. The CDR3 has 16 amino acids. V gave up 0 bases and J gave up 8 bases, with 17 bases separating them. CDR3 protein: CASSYSPTLGGKPQHF. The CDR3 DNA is TGTGCCAGCAGTTACTCTCCCACCTTGGGGGGTAAGCCCCAGCATTTT.

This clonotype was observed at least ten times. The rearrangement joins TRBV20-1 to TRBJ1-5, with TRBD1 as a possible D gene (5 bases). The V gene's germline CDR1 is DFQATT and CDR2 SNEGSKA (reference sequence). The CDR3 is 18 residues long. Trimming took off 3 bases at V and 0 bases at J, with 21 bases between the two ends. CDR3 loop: CSASGSGRQSNSNQPQHF. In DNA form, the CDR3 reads TGCAGTGCTAGTGGTTCGGGGAGACAGAGTAATAGCAATCAGCCCCAGCATTTT.

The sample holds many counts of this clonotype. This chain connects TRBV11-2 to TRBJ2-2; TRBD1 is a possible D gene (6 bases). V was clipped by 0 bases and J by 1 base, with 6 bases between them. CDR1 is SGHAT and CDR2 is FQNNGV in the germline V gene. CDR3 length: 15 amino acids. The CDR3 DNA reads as TGTGCCAGCAGCTTAGACAGGGGGAACACCGGGGAGCTGTTTTTT. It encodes CASSLDRGNTGELFF.

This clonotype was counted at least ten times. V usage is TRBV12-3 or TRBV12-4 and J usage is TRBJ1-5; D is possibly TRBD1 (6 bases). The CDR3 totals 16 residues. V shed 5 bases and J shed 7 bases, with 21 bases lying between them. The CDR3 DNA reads TGTGCCAGCAGTACCCAAGGGGGGGGGGCCGGGCAGCCCCAGCATTTT. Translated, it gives CASSTQGGGAGQPQHF.

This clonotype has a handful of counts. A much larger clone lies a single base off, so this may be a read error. CDR3 region: CASSFSGVAKNIQHF. The CDR3 bases are TGTGCCAGCAGCTTTTCGGGTGTAGCCAAAAACATTCAGCACTTC. The rearrangement links TRBV11-2 to TRBJ2-4; D gene unclear. The CDR3 has 15 amino acids. Germline V gives CDR1 SGHAT, CDR2 FQNNGV.

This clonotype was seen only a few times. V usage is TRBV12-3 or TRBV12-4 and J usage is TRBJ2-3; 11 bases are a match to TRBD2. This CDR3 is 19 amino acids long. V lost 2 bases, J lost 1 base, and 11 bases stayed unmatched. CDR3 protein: CASSLYISGLAGRTDTQYF. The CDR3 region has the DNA TGTGCCAGCAGTTTATACATCAGCGGACTAGCGGGTCGCACAGATACGCAGTATTTT.

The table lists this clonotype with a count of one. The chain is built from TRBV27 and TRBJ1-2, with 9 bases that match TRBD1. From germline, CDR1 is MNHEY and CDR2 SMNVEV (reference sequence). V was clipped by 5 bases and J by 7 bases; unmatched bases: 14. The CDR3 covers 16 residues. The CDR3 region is CASSPRTGAKPGGYTF. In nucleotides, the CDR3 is TGTGCCAGCAGTCCAAGGACAGGGGCTAAGCCGGGTGGCTACACCTTC.

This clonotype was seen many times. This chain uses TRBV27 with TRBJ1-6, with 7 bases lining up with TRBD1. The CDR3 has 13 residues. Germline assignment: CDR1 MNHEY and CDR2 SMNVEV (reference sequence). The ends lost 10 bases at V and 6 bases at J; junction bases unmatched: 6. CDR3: CATGGRINSPLHF. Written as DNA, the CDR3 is TGTGCCACAGGGGGACGGATTAATTCACCCCTCCACTTT.

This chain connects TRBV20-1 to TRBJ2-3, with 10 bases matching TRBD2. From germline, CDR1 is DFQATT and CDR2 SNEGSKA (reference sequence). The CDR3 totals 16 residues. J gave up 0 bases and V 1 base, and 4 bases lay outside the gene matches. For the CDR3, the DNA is TGCAGTGCTAGAGGGACTAGCGGATCTAGCACAGATACGCAGTATTTT. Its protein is CSARGTSGSSTDTQYF.

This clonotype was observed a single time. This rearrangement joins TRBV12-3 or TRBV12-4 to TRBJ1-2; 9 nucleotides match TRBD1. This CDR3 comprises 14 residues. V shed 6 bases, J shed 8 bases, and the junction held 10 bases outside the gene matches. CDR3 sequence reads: CASSPGTGRSGYTF. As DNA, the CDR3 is TGTGCCAGCAGCCCCGGGACAGGGAGAAGCGGCTACACCTTC.

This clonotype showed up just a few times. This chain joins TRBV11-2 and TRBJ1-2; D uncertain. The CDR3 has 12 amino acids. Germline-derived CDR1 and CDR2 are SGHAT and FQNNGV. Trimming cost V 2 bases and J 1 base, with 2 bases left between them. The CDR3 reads CASSLSNYGYTF. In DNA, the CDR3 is TGTGCCAGCAGCTTAAGTAACTATGGCTACACCTTC.

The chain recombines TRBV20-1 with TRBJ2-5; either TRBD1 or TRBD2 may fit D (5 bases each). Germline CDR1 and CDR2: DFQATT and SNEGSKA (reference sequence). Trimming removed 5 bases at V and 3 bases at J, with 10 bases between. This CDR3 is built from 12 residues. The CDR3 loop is CSAGTAKETQYF. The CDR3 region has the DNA TGCAGTGCTGGGACGGCTAAAGAGACCCAGTACTTC.

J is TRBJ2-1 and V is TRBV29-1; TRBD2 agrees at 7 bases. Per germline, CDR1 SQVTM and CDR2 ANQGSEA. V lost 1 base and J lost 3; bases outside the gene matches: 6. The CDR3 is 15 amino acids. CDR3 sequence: CSVEGGREDYNEQFF. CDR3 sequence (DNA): TGCAGCGTTGAAGGAGGACGGGAGGACTACAATGAGCAGTTCTTC.

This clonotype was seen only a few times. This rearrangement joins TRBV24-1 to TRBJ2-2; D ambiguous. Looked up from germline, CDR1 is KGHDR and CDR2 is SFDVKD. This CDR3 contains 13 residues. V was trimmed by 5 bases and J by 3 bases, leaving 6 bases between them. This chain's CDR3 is CATSASDTGELFF. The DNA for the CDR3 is TGTGCCACCAGTGCCTCGGACACCGGGGAGCTGTTTTTT.

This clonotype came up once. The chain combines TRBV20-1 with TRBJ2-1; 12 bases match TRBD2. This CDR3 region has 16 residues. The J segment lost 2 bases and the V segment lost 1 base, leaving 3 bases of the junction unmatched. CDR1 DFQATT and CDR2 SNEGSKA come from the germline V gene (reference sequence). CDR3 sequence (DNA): TGCAGTGCTAGAGGGGCTAGCGGGAGGGCCTACAATGAGCAGTTCTTC. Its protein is CSARGASGRAYNEQFF.

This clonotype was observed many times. CDR3 coding DNA: TGTGCCAGCAGTCCTCGACTCCCAAGCTCCTACAATGAGCAGTTCTTC. It codes for CASSPRLPSSYNEQFF. The J gene is TRBJ2-1, the V gene TRBV12-3 or TRBV12-4; the D is unclear. CDR3 length: 16 residues. The V gene lost 5 bases and the J gene lost 0 bases, with 14 bases spanning the gap.

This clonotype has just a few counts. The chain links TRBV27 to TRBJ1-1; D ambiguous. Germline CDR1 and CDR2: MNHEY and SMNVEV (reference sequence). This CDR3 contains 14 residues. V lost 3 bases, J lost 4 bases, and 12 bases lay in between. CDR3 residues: CASSFGSRGTEAFF. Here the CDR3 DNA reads TGTGCCAGCAGTTTTGGAAGTCGGGGCACTGAAGCTTTCTTT.

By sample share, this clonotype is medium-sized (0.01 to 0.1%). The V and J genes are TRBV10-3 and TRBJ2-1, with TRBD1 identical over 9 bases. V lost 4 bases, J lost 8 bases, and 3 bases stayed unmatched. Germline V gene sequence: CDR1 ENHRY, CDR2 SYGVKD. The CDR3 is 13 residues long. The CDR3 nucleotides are TGTGCCATCAGTGCGGACAGGGGAGATGAGCAGTTCTTC. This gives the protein CAISADRGDEQFF.

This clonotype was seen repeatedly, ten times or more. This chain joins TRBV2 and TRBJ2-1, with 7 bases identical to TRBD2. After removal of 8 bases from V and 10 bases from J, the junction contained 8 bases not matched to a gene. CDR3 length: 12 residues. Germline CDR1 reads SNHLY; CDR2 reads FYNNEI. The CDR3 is CASSGEGKEQFF. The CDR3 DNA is TGTGCCAGCTCCGGGGAGGGTAAGGAGCAGTTCTTC.

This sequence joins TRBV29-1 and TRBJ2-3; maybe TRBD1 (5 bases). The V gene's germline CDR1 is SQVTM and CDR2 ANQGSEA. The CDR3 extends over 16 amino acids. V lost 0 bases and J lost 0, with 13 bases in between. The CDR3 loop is CSVEDSTAASTDTQYF. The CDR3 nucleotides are TGCAGCGTTGAAGATTCGACAGCCGCTAGCACAGATACGCAGTATTTT.

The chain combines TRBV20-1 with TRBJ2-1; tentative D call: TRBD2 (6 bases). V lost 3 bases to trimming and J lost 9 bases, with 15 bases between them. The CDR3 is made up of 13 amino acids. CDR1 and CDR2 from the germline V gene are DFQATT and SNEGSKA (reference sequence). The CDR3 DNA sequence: TGCAGTGCTAGGCGACTAGGGACGAGTGAGCAGTTCTTC. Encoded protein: CSARRLGTSEQFF.

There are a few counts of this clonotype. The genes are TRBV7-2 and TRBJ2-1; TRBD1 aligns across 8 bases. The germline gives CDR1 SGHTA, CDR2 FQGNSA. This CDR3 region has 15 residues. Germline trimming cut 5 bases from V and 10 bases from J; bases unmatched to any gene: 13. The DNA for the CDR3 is TGTGCCAGCAGCCAAAGGACAGGGACGGGTTACGAGCAGTTCTTC. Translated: CASSQRTGTGYEQFF.

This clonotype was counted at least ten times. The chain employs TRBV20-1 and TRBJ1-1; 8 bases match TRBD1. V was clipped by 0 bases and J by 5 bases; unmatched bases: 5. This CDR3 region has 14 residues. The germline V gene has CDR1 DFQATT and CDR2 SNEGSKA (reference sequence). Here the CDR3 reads CSARDFRGRTEAFF. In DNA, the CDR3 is TGCAGTGCTAGAGACTTCAGGGGGCGGACTGAAGCTTTCTTT.